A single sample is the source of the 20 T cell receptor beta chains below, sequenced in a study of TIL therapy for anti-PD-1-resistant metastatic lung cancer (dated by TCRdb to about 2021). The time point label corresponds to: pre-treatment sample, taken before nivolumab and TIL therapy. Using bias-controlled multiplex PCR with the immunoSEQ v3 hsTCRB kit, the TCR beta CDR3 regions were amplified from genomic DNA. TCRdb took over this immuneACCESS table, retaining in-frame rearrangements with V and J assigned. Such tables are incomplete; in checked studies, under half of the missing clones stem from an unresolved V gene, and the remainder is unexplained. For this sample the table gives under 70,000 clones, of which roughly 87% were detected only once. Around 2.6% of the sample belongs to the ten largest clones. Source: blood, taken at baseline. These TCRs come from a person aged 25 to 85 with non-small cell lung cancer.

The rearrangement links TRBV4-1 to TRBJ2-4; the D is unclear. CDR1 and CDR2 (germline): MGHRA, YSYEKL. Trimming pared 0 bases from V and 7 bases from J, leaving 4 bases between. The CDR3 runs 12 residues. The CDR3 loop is CASSQDENIQYF. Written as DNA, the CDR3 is TGCGCCAGCAGCCAAGACGAGAACATTCAGTACTTC.

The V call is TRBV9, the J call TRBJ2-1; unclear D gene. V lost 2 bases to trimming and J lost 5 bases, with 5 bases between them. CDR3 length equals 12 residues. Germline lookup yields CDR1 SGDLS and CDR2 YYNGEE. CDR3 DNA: TGTGCCAGCAGCGTTAAAGACAATGAGCAGTTCTTC. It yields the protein CASSVKDNEQFF.

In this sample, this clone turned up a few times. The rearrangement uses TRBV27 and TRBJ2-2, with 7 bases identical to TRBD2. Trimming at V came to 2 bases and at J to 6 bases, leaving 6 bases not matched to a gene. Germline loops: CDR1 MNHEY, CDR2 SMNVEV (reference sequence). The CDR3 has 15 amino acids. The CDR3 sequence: CASSLSGTYAGELFF. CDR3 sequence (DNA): TGTGCCAGCAGTTTAAGCGGGACTTATGCCGGGGAGCTGTTTTTT.

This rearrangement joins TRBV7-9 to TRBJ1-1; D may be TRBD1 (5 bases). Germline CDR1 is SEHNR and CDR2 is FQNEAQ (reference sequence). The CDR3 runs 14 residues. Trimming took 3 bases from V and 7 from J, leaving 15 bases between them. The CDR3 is CASSFSRDELEAFF. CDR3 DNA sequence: TGTGCCAGCAGCTTCAGCAGGGATGAACTTGAAGCTTTCTTT.

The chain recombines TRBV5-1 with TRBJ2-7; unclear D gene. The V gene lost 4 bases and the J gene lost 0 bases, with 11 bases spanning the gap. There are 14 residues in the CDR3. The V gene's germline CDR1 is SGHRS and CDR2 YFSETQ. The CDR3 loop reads CASSPLISSYEQYF. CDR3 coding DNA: TGCGCCAGCAGCCCCTTAATTAGCTCCTACGAGCAGTACTTC.

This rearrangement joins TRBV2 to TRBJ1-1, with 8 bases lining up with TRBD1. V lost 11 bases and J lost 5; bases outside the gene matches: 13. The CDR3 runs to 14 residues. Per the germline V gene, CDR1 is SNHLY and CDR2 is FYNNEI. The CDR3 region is CAGSLAGGVTEAFF. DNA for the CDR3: TGTGCCGGCTCTTTGGCAGGGGGCGTGACTGAAGCTTTCTTT.

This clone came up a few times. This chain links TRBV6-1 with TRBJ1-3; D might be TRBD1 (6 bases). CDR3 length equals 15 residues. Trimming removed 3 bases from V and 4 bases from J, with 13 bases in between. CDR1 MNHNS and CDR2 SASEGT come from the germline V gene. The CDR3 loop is CASSEHRVRGNTIYF. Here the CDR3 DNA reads TGTGCCAGCAGTGAGCACAGGGTAAGAGGAAACACCATATATTTT.

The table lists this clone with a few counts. The CDR3: CASSQVGGRASNQPQHF. Written as DNA, the CDR3 is TGCGCCAGCAGCCAAGTCGGGGGACGGGCAAGCAATCAGCCCCAGCATTTT. The chain combines TRBV4-1 with TRBJ1-5, with D possibly being TRBD1 (5 bases). CDR3 length equals 17 residues. Germline V gene lookup returns CDR1 MGHRA and CDR2 YSYEKL. V was clipped by 1 base and J by 1 base, with 14 bases between them.

CDR3 coding DNA: TGTGCCTGGGGGAGCTCTGGAAACACCATATATTTT. Protein: CAWGSSGNTIYF. The chain is built from TRBV30 and TRBJ1-3; D call uncertain. Trimming shortened V by 5 bases and J by 0 bases, and 5 bases separated the two germline ends. Germline-derived CDR1 and CDR2 are GTSNPN and SVGIG (reference sequence). The CDR3 length is 12 residues.

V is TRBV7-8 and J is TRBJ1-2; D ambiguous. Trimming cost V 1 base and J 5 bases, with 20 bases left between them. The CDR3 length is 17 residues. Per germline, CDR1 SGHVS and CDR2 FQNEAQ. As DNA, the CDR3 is TGTGCCAGCAGCTTAGTGGAGAGAACAGCTTTCGGGTATGGCTACACCTTC. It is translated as CASSLVERTAFGYGYTF.

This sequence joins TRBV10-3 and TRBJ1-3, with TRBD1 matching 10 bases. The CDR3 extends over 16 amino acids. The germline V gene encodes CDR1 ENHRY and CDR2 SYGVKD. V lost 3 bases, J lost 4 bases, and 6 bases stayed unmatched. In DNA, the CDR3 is TGTGCCATCAGTGACGGACAGGGGGTATCAGGAAACACCATATATTTT. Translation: CAISDGQGVSGNTIYF.

DNA for the CDR3: TGTGCCAGCTGGAGCGATGGCTACACCTTC. Protein: CASWSDGYTF. The rearrangement uses TRBV6-5 and TRBJ1-2; D uncertain. Per germline, CDR1 MNHEY and CDR2 SVGAGI. CDR3 length: 10 amino acids. Trimming removed 8 bases from V and 6 bases from J, with 7 bases in between.

DNA for the CDR3: TGTGCCAGCAGTGGGAGGGAACGACAGCCCCAGCATTTT. Translated: CASSGRERQPQHF. V is TRBV6-4 and J is TRBJ1-5; D ambiguous. The germline CDR1 and CDR2 sequences are MRHNA and SNTAGT. V was trimmed by 4 bases and J by 7 bases, leaving 11 bases between them. CDR3 size: 13 residues.

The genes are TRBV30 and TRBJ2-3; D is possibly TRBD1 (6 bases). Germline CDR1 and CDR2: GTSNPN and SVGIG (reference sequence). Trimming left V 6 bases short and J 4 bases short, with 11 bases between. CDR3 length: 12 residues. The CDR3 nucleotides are TGTGCCTGCACAGGGAAGGCAGATACGCAGTATTTT. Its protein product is CACTGKADTQYF.

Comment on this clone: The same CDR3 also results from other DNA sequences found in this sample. CDR3 DNA sequence: TGCAGTGCTAGGGACACTGAAGCTTTCTTT. Protein sequence: CSARDTEAFF. V gene TRBV20-1 combines with J gene TRBJ1-1, with D hard to call. V was shortened by 3 bases and J by 3 bases, with 2 bases between the two germline ends. The CDR3 totals 10 residues. Looked up from germline, CDR1 is DFQATT and CDR2 is SNEGSKA (reference sequence).

This CDR3 reads CASSSGFWDTQYF. The CDR3 region has the DNA TGTGCCAGCAGCTCCGGGTTTTGGGATACGCAGTATTTT. The V and J genes are TRBV7-2 and TRBJ2-3; no firm D call. Germline V CDR1 and CDR2: SGHTA, FQGNSA. V gave up 4 bases and J gave up 6 bases, with 11 bases separating them. CDR3 length: 13 amino acids.

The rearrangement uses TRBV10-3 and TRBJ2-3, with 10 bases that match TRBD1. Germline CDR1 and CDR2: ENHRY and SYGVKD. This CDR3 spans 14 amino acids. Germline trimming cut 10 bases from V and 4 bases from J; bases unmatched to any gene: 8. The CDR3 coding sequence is TGTGCCAGTTCCGGGGACAGGGGACCAGATACGCAGTATTTT. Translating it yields CASSGDRGPDTQYF.

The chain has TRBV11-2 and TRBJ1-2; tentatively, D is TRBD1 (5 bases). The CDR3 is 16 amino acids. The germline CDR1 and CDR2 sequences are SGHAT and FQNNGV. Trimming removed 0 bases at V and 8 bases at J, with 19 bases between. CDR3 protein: CASSLDRQIREVGYTF. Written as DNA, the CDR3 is TGTGCCAGCAGCTTAGATCGGCAGATCAGGGAGGTGGGCTACACCTTC.

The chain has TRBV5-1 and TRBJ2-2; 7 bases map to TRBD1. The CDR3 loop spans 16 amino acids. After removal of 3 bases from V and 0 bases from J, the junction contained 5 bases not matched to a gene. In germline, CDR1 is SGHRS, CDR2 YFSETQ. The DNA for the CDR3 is TGCGCCAGCAGCTCCTCCGGGACAGCGAACACCGGGGAGCTGTTTTTT. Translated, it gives CASSSSGTANTGELFF.

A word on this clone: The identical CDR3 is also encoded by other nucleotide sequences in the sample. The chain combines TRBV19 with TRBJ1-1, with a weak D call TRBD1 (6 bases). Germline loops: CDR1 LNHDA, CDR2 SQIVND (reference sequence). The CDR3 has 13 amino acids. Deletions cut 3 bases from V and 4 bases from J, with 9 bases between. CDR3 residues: CASSIEGGTEAFF. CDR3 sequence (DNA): TGTGCCAGTAGTATCGAGGGGGGCACTGAAGCTTTCTTT.